This is a list of T cell receptor beta chains from one sample in a study of response to subunit inactivated influenza vaccine. TCRdb passed the RT-PCR reads through MiXCR, listing each CDR3 protein once. The sample records fewer than 550,000 distinct CDR3 sequences, 25% being singletons. Material: CD4+ T cells sorted from PBMCs, obtained roughly 5 days after vaccination. These receptors all come from a man aged 50 or older who received an inactivated influenza vaccine. The CDR3 runs from the conserved cysteine through the conserved F or W. The D gene is left open where the match is weak. Size is stated for part of the rows, as once, few or many counts, or as a class when the clone is expanded.

D gene,V gene,clone size,J gene,CDR3 DNA,CDR3 protein
NA,TRBV28,NA,TRBJ2-7,TGTGCCAGCAGCCCGACAGTCAAAATATACGAGCAGTACTTC,CASSPTVKIYEQYF
NA,TRBV7-9,NA,TRBJ2-5,TGTGCCAGCAGCTTAGGGCGTACCGGGATCCAAGAGACCCAGTACTTC,CASSLGRTGIQETQYF
TRBD1,TRBV7-2,few,TRBJ2-3,TGTGCCAGCAGCCAGGGGTCGGCGGGACAGGCAGATACGCAGTATTTT,CASSQGSAGQADTQYF
NA,TRBV5-1,NA,TRBJ1-4,TGCGCCAGCAGCTTGGCCAACGGGAACGAAAAACTGTTTTTT,CASSLANGNEKLFF
NA,TRBV5-4,NA,TRBJ1-1,TGTGCCAGCAGCGCCCCGGGACGGGCAAATGAAGCTTTCTTT,CASSAPGRANEAFF
TRBD1,TRBV20-1,few,TRBJ2-1,TGCAGTGCTAGGGGACAGCCGCCGCGGAATGAGCAGTTCTTC,CSARGQPPRNEQFF
NA,TRBV12-3/TRBV12-4,NA,TRBJ2-3,TGTGCCAGCAGTTTCCAAGCGCGGGGTCCTAGCACAGATACGCAGTATTTT,CASSFQARGPSTDTQYF
NA,TRBV20-1,NA,TRBJ2-1,TGCAGTGCCGTAAGCGGCGGGGTGACCTACAATGAGCAGTTCTTC,CSAVSGGVTYNEQFF
NA,TRBV20-1,NA,TRBJ2-5,TGCAGTGCTACCAAAGAGGGACAACGACCTCAAGAGACCCAGTACTTC,CSATKEGQRPQETQYF
TRBD1,TRBV5-6,few,TRBJ1-1,TGTGCCAGCAGGTACGGGACAGTTAACACTGAAGCTTTCTTT,CASRYGTVNTEAFF
TRBD1,TRBV4-2,NA,TRBJ2-7,TGTGCCAGCAGCCAAGATGGGACAGGGGTTAACTACGAGCAGTACTTC,CASSQDGTGVNYEQYF
TRBD1,TRBV5-1,few,TRBJ2-7,TGCGCCAGCAGCCCCGGGGGACAGGAGGTCTACGAGCAGTACTTC,CASSPGGQEVYEQYF
TRBD2,TRBV5-1,few,TRBJ2-1,TGCGCCAGCAGCGTGGGCCCGGGAGGTGAGCAGTTCTTC,CASSVGPGGEQFF
TRBD2,TRBV12-3/TRBV12-4,few,TRBJ2-7,TGTGCCAGCAGTCTTTCTAGCGGGGGGGCCCGGAGCGAGCAGTACTTC,CASSLSSGGARSEQYF
TRBD2,TRBV5-1,NA,TRBJ2-4,TGCGCCAGCAGCCAGACTAGCGGGAGGCCGGGGCAGTACATTCAGTACTTC,CASSQTSGRPGQYIQYF
NA,TRBV20-1,NA,TRBJ2-1,TGCAGTGCCTTGCTATTCGATGAGCAGTTCTTC,CSALLFDEQFF
TRBD2,TRBV10-2,NA,TRBJ2-7,TGCGCCAGCAGTGTTCGACTAGCGGAGGTCTCCTACGAGCAGTACTTC,CASSVRLAEVSYEQYF
TRBD1,TRBV7-2,few,TRBJ1-5,TGTGCCAGCAGCGATCGGACAGGGTTCAATCAGCCCCAGCATTTT,CASSDRTGFNQPQHF
NA,TRBV10-3,NA,TRBJ1-6,TGTGCCATCAGTGAGTCGTCGAGGTCCAATTCACCCCTCCACTTT,CAISESSRSNSPLHF
TRBD1,TRBV27,NA,TRBJ1-2,TGTGCCAGCAGTTTATCGTGGGACAGGGGGACCTATGGCTACACCTTC,CASSLSWDRGTYGYTF
NA,TRBV28,NA,TRBJ1-1,TGTGCCAGCAGAAAACAGGTCTTGAACACTGAAGCTTTCTTT,CASRKQVLNTEAFF
TRBD1,TRBV7-2,NA,TRBJ1-2,TGTGCCAGCAGCTTACCAGGGGGCTTCTATGGCTACACCTTC,CASSLPGGFYGYTF
NA,TRBV7-8,few,TRBJ1-1,TGTGCCAGCAGCTTAGTTAGCGGACTGATGAACACTGAAGCTTTCTTT,CASSLVSGLMNTEAFF
TRBD1,TRBV28,few,TRBJ1-6,TGTGCCAGCGAGCCCGGGACAGGGGATTCACCCCTCCACTTT,CASEPGTGDSPLHF
NA,TRBV27,NA,TRBJ2-3,TGTGCCAGCAGCCCCAAGGGGGGCACAGATACGCAGTATTTT,CASSPKGGTDTQYF
NA,TRBV7-2,NA,TRBJ1-5,TGTGCCAGCAGCTTAGGCAGGGTTGAGCCCCAGCATTTT,CASSLGRVEPQHF
TRBD1,TRBV3-1,few,TRBJ1-1,TGTGCCAGCAGTGGGGACAGGGGCCCTGAAGCTTTCTTT,CASSGDRGPEAFF
NA,TRBV7-9,few,TRBJ2-6,TGTGCCAGCGAGACCTCTGGGGCCAACGTCCTGACTTTC,CASETSGANVLTF
TRBD1,TRBV7-2,NA,TRBJ2-6,TGTGCCAGCAGCTTAGTGGCAGGGGGTAATGGGGCCAACGTCCTGACTTTC,CASSLVAGGNGANVLTF
NA,TRBV4-2,NA,TRBJ1-4,TGTGCCAGCAGCCAAGATAGGCAGAATAATGAAAAACTGTTTTTT,CASSQDRQNNEKLFF
NA,TRBV3-1,NA,TRBJ2-3,TGTGCCAGCAGCTTCGGACAGGGACTAGGAGATACGCAGTATTTT,CASSFGQGLGDTQYF
TRBD1,TRBV29-1,many,TRBJ1-4,TGCAGCGTCAAACGGGGGACAGACCATAATGAAAAACTGTTTTTT,CSVKRGTDHNEKLFF
NA,TRBV11-2,NA,TRBJ2-5,TGTGCCAGCAGCTTAGGTTTACATGAAGAGACCCAGTACTTC,CASSLGLHEETQYF
TRBD1,TRBV12-3/TRBV12-4,NA,TRBJ2-5,TGTGCCAGCAGTTGGGACAGGGAGTACCAAGAGACCCAGTACTTC,CASSWDREYQETQYF
TRBD1,TRBV24-1,few,TRBJ1-5,TGTGCCACCAGTGATGGACAGGGGTTCGGCAATCAGCCCCAGCATTTT,CATSDGQGFGNQPQHF
NA,TRBV4-1,NA,TRBJ2-2,TGCGCCAGCAGCCAAGAGGGCGCTAGAACCGGGGAGCTGTTTTTT,CASSQEGARTGELFF
NA,TRBV20-1,NA,TRBJ2-7,TGCAGTGCTAGAGATGGCGGGGCAGGGAGGTACTTC,CSARDGGAGRYF
TRBD2,TRBV3-1,NA,TRBJ2-3,TGTGCCAGCAGCTCACGACTAGCGGGGGAATCGAGGGATACGCAGTATTTT,CASSSRLAGESRDTQYF
NA,TRBV29-1,NA,TRBJ2-7,TGCAGCGCCAGGACAACCACCTACGAGCAGTACTTC,CSARTTTYEQYF
TRBD1,TRBV28,few,TRBJ2-3,TGTGCCAGCAGATTACAGGGGGCGTCGGGAGATACGCAGTATTTT,CASRLQGASGDTQYF
NA,TRBV10-3,NA,TRBJ1-3,TGTGCCATCAGTCCGGACAATTCTGGAAACACCATATATTTT,CAISPDNSGNTIYF
TRBD1,TRBV3-1,few,TRBJ2-7,TGTGCCAGCAGCCTAACACCGGGACAGAAGCAGTACTTC,CASSLTPGQKQYF
TRBD1,TRBV4-1,few,TRBJ2-7,TGCGCCAGCAGCCAGGGTGACAGGGTCGAGCAGTACTTC,CASSQGDRVEQYF
NA,TRBV20-1,NA,TRBJ1-2,TGCAGTGCTAGAGATAGGGCTGGCTACACCTTC,CSARDRAGYTF